One and the same sample provided the 14 T cell receptor beta chains below, sequenced in a study of blood T cell repertoires in COVID-19. Sequencing used immunoSEQ multiplex PCR; TCRdb keeps in-frame clones, though not all of them. Among around 250,000 clones listed, approximately 84% were seen once. Sequenced sample: PBMCs or T cells enriched from blood (not recorded which). All receptors derive from a woman in her forties or fifties who had been exposed to COVID-19.

The chain uses TRBV6-5 and TRBJ1-6; unclear D gene. Germline lookup yields CDR1 MNHEY and CDR2 SVGAGI. V lost 2 bases to trimming and J lost 7 bases, with 3 bases between them. The CDR3 runs 12 residues. CDR3 bases: TGTGCCAGCAGTTACCGGAATTCACCCCTCCACTTT. This codes for CASSYRNSPLHF.

This chain connects TRBV19 to TRBJ2-2, with TRBD2 identical over 8 bases. Germline V CDR1 and CDR2: LNHDA, SQIVND (reference sequence). There are 16 residues in the CDR3. V dropped 7 bases and J dropped 4; count of bases not matched to a gene: 11. The CDR3 spells CASTQTSGTSTGELFF. For the CDR3, the DNA is TGTGCCAGTACCCAAACTTCCGGGACTAGCACCGGGGAGCTGTTTTTT.

Comment on this clone: The same CDR3 is also encoded by other DNA sequences in this sample. CDR3 residues: CASSQDAGGGPYGYTF. Written as DNA, the CDR3 is TGCGCCAGCAGCCAAGATGCGGGCGGCGGACCCTATGGCTACACCTTC. The rearrangement joins TRBV4-3 to TRBJ1-2; D gene uncertain. V was cut by 0 bases and J by 4 bases, with 15 bases left in between. CDR1 LGHNA and CDR2 YSLEER come from the germline V gene. The CDR3 sequence is 16 residues long.

The V call is TRBV4-3, the J call TRBJ1-3; no clear D gene. The ends were cut back, 3 bases at V and 1 base at J, with 13 bases in the middle. Looked up from germline, CDR1 is LGHNA and CDR2 is YSLEER. The CDR3 contains 16 residues. Here the CDR3 reads CASSQGSIGSGNTIYF. The CDR3 region has the DNA TGCGCCAGCAGCCAGGGTTCAATCGGGTCTGGAAACACCATATATTTT.

The table lists this clone with a count of one. The V call is TRBV5-4, the J call TRBJ2-1, with 10 nucleotides matching TRBD2. The CDR3 spans 15 residues. V shed 0 bases and J 6 bases; nucleotides not matched to a gene: 3. The germline V gene encodes CDR1 SGHNT and CDR2 YYREEE (reference sequence). The CDR3 bases are TGTGCCAGCAGCTTGGTGGGACTAGCGTCCAATGAGCAGTTCTTC. Translated: CASSLVGLASNEQFF.

This chain uses TRBV7-2 with TRBJ1-2; TRBD1 matches 9 bases. Per the germline V gene, CDR1 is SGHTA and CDR2 is FQGNSA. V lost 3 bases, J lost 6 bases, and 14 bases stayed unmatched. The CDR3 sequence is 17 residues long. CDR3 coding DNA: TGTGCCAGCAGCTTCCCGGGACAGGGAAGGGGGAAGGATGGCTACACCTTC. This codes for CASSFPGQGRGKDGYTF.

The V call is TRBV9, the J call TRBJ2-3, with D possibly being TRBD2 (6 bases). With 3 bases removed from V and 6 bases from J, the gap between germline ends came to 11 bases. This CDR3 region has 13 residues. Germline loops: CDR1 SGDLS, CDR2 YYNGEE. The CDR3 protein is CASSASDYDTQYF. The CDR3 DNA is TGTGCCAGCAGCGCCTCGGACTACGATACGCAGTATTTT.

The chain joins TRBV28 to TRBJ1-4; the D is unclear. The V gene lost 5 bases and the J gene lost 8 bases, with 9 bases spanning the gap. Germline CDR1 is MDHEN and CDR2 is SYDVKM. The CDR3 is 12 amino acids. CDR3 DNA: TGTGCCAGCAGTCCCTCCCGGGAAAAACTGTTTTTT. Translation gives CASSPSREKLFF.

The V call is TRBV23-1, the J call TRBJ2-7; 9 bases map to TRBD1. TRBV23-1 is assigned to the ORF class and has an uncertain function. V shed 7 bases and J 7 bases; nucleotides not matched to a gene: 2. The CDR3 length is 11 residues. The CDR3 reads CASTGQGEQYF. The CDR3 nucleotides read TGCGCCAGCACCGGACAGGGGGAGCAGTACTTC.

The V gene is TRBV19, the J gene TRBJ2-7; TRBD1 is a possible D gene (5 bases). Germline V gene lookup returns CDR1 LNHDA and CDR2 SQIVND (reference sequence). CDR3 length equals 13 residues. Trimming stripped 5 bases from V and 4 bases from J, with 12 bases between. The CDR3 loop reads CASSPGAAYEQYF. The CDR3 region has the DNA TGTGCCAGTAGTCCTGGGGCAGCTTACGAGCAGTACTTC.

This rearrangement joins TRBV5-5 to TRBJ2-7, with D tentatively TRBD2 (6 bases). Trimming pared 1 base from V and 0 bases from J, leaving 11 bases between. The CDR3 totals 15 residues. Per germline, CDR1 SGHKS and CDR2 YYEKEE (reference sequence). CDR3 loop: CASSLSAGRSYEQYF. For the CDR3, the DNA is TGTGCCAGCAGCTTGAGTGCGGGGCGCTCCTACGAGCAGTACTTC.

The genes are TRBV6-2 or TRBV6-3 and TRBJ1-1; D ambiguous. The CDR3 has 15 residues. V was trimmed by 5 bases and J by 4 bases, leaving 17 bases between them. CDR1 is MNHEY and CDR2 is SVGEGT in the germline V gene. The CDR3 reads CASSKFGVGGTEAFF. The CDR3 nucleotides are TGTGCCAGCAGTAAGTTTGGGGTAGGAGGCACTGAAGCTTTCTTT.

V and J are TRBV2 and TRBJ2-7; D gene ambiguous. Trimming shortened V by 8 bases and J by 1 base, and 6 bases separated the two germline ends. This CDR3 is built from 11 residues. Germline V gene sequence: CDR1 SNHLY, CDR2 FYNNEI. The CDR3 spells CASPRSYEQYF. CDR3 in DNA: TGTGCCAGCCCTCGGTCCTACGAGCAGTACTTC. Drawing the rest from reference TRBV2 and TRBJ2-7, the complete variable domain is EPEVTQTPSHQVTQMGQEVILRCVPISNHLYFYWYRQILGQKVEFLVSFYNNEISEKSEIFDDQFSVERPDGSNFTLKIRSTKLEDSAMYFCASPRSYEQYFGPGTRLTVT.

The chain is built from TRBV6-5 and TRBJ2-4, with 11 bases aligning to TRBD1. Per the germline V gene, CDR1 is MNHEY and CDR2 is SVGAGI. The CDR3 consists of 15 residues. V was pared by 8 bases and J by 9 bases, with 12 bases of the junction left unmatched. DNA of the CDR3: TGTGCCAGCGGGAGGGACAGGGGGGTCCCTGGCATTCAGTACTTC. Translated: CASGRDRGVPGIQYF.